In this sample, the clone carrying this TCR beta chain turned up a few times. The target antigen is unknown. One entry per CDR3 protein, called by TCRdb with MiXCR from the RT-PCR reads. Of hundreds of thousands of distinct CDR3 sequences listed, around 20% are singletons. The data were taken from a study of response to subunit inactivated influenza vaccine. Overall study results and limits: That few new T cells are recruited by each seasonal influenza vaccination was the authors' suggestion.

Losses at the gene ends were 0 bases for V and 8 bases for J; bases not matched to a gene: 3. Germline V gives CDR1 DFQATT, CDR2 SNEGSKA (reference sequence). The CDR3 length is 15 residues. The sequencing used PBMCs from blood, collected roughly 5 days after vaccination. The TCR originated in a man aged 50 to 60 who received an inactivated influenza vaccine. The rearrangement links TRBV20-1 to TRBJ2-1; 14 nucleotides agree with TRBD2. The CDR3 loop is CSARDWTSGRYEQFF. In nucleotides, the CDR3 is TGCAGTGCTAGAGATTGGACTAGCGGGAGGTATGAGCAGTTCTTC.